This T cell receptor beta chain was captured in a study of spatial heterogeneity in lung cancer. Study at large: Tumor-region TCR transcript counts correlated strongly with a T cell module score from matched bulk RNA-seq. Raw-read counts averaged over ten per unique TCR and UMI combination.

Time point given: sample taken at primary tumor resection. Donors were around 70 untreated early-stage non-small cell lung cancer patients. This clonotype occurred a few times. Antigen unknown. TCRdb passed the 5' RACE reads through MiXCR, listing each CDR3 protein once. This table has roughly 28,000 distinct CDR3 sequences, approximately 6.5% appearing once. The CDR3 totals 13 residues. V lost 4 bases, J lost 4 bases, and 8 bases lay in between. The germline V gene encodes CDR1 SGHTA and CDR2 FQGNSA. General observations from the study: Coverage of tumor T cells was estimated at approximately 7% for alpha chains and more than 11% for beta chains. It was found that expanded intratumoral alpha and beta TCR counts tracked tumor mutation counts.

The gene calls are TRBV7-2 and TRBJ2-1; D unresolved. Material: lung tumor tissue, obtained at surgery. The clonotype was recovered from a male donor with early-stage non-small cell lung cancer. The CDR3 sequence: CASSSQWYNEQFF. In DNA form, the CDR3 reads TGTGCCAGCAGCTCACAATGGTACAATGAGCAGTTCTTC.